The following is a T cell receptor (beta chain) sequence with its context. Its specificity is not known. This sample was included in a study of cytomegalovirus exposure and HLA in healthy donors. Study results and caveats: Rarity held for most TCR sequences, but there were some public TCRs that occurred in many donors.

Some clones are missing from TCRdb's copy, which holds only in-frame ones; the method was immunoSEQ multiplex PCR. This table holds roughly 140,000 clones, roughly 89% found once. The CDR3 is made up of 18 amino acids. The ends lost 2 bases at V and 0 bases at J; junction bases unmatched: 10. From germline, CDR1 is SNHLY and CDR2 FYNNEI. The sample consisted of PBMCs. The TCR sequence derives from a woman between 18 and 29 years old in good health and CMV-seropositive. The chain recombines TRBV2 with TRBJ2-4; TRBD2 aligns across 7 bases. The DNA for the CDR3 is TGTGCCAGCAGTGAATTGCGGGGGACTTTCATAGCCAAAAACATTCAGTACTTC. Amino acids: CASSELRGTFIAKNIQYF. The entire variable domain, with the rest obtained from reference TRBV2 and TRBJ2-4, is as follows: EPEVTQTPSHQVTQMGQEVILRCVPISNHLYFYWYRQILGQKVEFLVSFYNNEISEKSEIFDDQFSVERPDGSNFTLKIRSTKLEDSAMYFCASSELRGTFIAKNIQYFGAGTRLSVL.